The 20 T cell receptor beta chains presented below share a single source sample, sequenced in a study of blood T cell repertoires in COVID-19. Sequencing used immunoSEQ multiplex PCR; TCRdb keeps in-frame clones, though not all of them. The data show fewer than 350,000 clones, more than 85% seen once. Input material: peripheral blood. These receptors were taken from a man aged 35 to 55 with acute or convalescent COVID-19.

The CDR3 DNA follows: TGTGCCAGCAGCTCCCGGGGGGCCAAAGATACGCAGTATTTT. Protein sequence: CASSSRGAKDTQYF. This sequence joins TRBV5-4 and TRBJ2-3; TRBD2 is a possible D gene (7 bases). CDR3 length: 14 amino acids. V was clipped by 3 bases and J by 5 bases, with 13 bases between them. Germline CDR1 SGHNT, CDR2 YYREEE (reference sequence).

The V and J genes are TRBV19 and TRBJ1-5; 9 nucleotides line up with TRBD1. Germline CDR1 LNHDA, CDR2 SQIVND (reference sequence). The CDR3 runs 13 residues. V shed 8 bases and J 5 bases; nucleotides not matched to a gene: 4. The CDR3 loop reads CASRDRDHQPQHF. CDR3 DNA: TGTGCCAGTCGGGACAGGGATCATCAGCCCCAGCATTTT.

The chain links TRBV3-1 (or the pseudogene TRBV3-2) to TRBJ1-2; TRBD1 agrees at 7 bases. V shed 2 bases and J 6 bases; nucleotides not matched to a gene: 6. The V gene's germline CDR1 is LGHDT and CDR2 YNNKEL (reference sequence). The CDR3 has 14 amino acids. CDR3 nucleotides: TGTGCCAGCAGCCAATCGGACAGGCCTCATGGCTACACCTTC. It is translated as CASSQSDRPHGYTF.

This clone has a single count. The gene calls are TRBV7-2 and TRBJ1-4; 7 bases match TRBD1. This CDR3 has 14 residues. Per the germline V gene, CDR1 is SGHTA and CDR2 is FQGNSA. Losses at the gene ends were 5 bases for V and 11 bases for J; bases not matched to a gene: 11. CDR3 region: CASSPGTAPGKLFF. The DNA of the CDR3 is TGTGCCAGCAGCCCCGGGACAGCCCCTGGGAAACTGTTTTTT. The variable domain in full, completed from reference TRBV7-2 and TRBJ1-4, reads GAGVSQSPSNKVTEKGKDVELRCDPISGHTALYWYRQSLGQGLEFLIYFQGNSAPDKSGLPSDRFSAERTGGSVSTLTIQRTQQEDSAVYLCASSPGTAPGKLFFGSGTQLSVL.

The genes are TRBV5-1 and TRBJ1-1; TRBD1 is a possible D gene (5 bases). Trimming took off 4 bases at V and 3 bases at J, with 10 bases between the two ends. Germline CDR1 is SGHRS and CDR2 is YFSETQ. This CDR3 is 13 amino acids long. CDR3 DNA: TGCGCCAGCAGCATCGGGGGACACACTGAAGCTTTCTTT. It yields the protein CASSIGGHTEAFF.

The chain carries TRBV5-6 and TRBJ1-6; 7 nucleotides agree with TRBD1. There are 15 residues in the CDR3. Germline V CDR1 and CDR2: SGHDT, YYEEEE. V gave up 3 bases and J gave up 11 bases; unmatched junction bases: 11. The CDR3 region is CASSSYRGLTAPLHF. The CDR3 DNA follows: TGTGCCAGCAGCTCCTACAGGGGATTAACGGCACCCCTCCACTTT.

This sequence joins TRBV11-1 and TRBJ2-7; 14 positions match TRBD2. The CDR3 extends over 16 amino acids. Germline V gene sequence: CDR1 SGHAT, CDR2 FQDESV (reference sequence). V gave up 4 bases and J gave up 3 bases; unmatched junction bases: 5. This chain's CDR3 is CASSSGLAGVYYEQYF. In DNA form, the CDR3 reads TGTGCCAGCAGCTCGGGACTAGCGGGGGTCTACTACGAGCAGTACTTC. The full variable domain, with the rest looked up from reference TRBV11-1 and TRBJ2-7, is EAEVAQSPRYKITEKSQAVAFWCDPISGHATLYWYRQILGQGPELLVQFQDESVVDDSQLPKDRFSAERLKGVDSTLKIQPAELGDSAMYLCASSSGLAGVYYEQYFGPGTRLTVT.

This chain links TRBV9 with TRBJ1-3; D might be TRBD1 (5 bases). In germline, CDR1 is SGDLS, CDR2 YYNGEE. This CDR3 has 15 residues. Trimming left V 2 bases short and J 7 bases short, with 16 bases between. This chain's CDR3 is CASSVSPGGGNTIYF. The CDR3 region has the DNA TGTGCCAGCAGCGTTTCCCCTGGCGGGGGGAACACCATATATTTT.

This clone has only one observation. CDR3 DNA: TGTGCCAGCAGGGACAATTTCGGGTCTGAAGCTTTCTTT. This sequence encodes CASRDNFGSEAFF. The V call is TRBV12-3 or TRBV12-4, the J call TRBJ1-1, with a tentative D call TRBD1 (5 bases). The V end was cut by 6 bases, the J end by 6 bases, with 14 bases between. This CDR3 is built from 13 residues.

The V gene is TRBV5-1, the J gene TRBJ2-1, with 7 bases aligning to TRBD1. Per the germline V gene, CDR1 is SGHRS and CDR2 is YFSETQ. V trimming: 1 base; J trimming: 4 bases; junction bases outside the gene matches: 14. The CDR3 sequence is 18 residues long. CDR3 in amino acids: CASSLRFSAGTDYNEQFF. The CDR3 bases are TGCGCCAGCAGCTTGAGGTTTTCTGCCGGGACAGATTACAATGAGCAGTTCTTC.

The chain uses TRBV6-6 and TRBJ2-3, with D maybe TRBD2 (6 bases). Germline V gene sequence: CDR1 MNHNY, CDR2 SVGAGI (reference sequence). The CDR3 covers 15 residues. With 0 bases removed from V and 5 bases from J, the gap between germline ends came to 12 bases. DNA for the CDR3: TGTGCCAGCAGTTACTCGATCGGCGGGATAGATACGCAGTATTTT. Amino acids: CASSYSIGGIDTQYF.

The CDR3 sequence: CASSLFIGARQYF. CDR3 nucleotides: TGTGCCAGCAGCTTGTTTATTGGGGCGCGGCAGTACTTC. The rearrangement joins TRBV5-6 to TRBJ2-7; maybe TRBD1 (5 bases). Germline assignment: CDR1 SGHDT and CDR2 YYEEEE. Trimming left V 1 base short and J 9 bases short, with 14 bases between. This CDR3 has 13 residues. Variable domain in full (rest from reference TRBV5-6 and TRBJ2-7): DAGVTQSPTHLIKTRGQQVTLRCSPKSGHDTVSWYQQALGQGPQFIFQYYEEEERQRGNFPDRFSGHQFPNYSSELNVNALLLGDSALYLCASSLFIGARQYFGPGTRLTVT.

This chain links TRBV10-1 with TRBJ2-7, with a weak D call TRBD1 (6 bases). V gave up 2 bases and J gave up 4 bases, with 12 bases separating them. Germline CDR1 is WNHNN and CDR2 is SYGVQD (reference sequence). CDR3 length: 14 amino acids. This CDR3 reads CASSELQGSYEQYF. DNA of the CDR3: TGCGCCAGCAGTGAGCTACAGGGATCGTACGAGCAGTACTTC.

V is TRBV6-5 and J is TRBJ1-1; D gene unclear. Germline V lookup: CDR1 MNHEY, CDR2 SVGAGI. V was trimmed by 5 bases and J by 4 bases, leaving 11 bases between them. The CDR3 is 13 amino acids. The CDR3 nucleotides read TGTGCCAGCAGTCGGGAGCGGGGCACTGAAGCTTTCTTT. Protein: CASSRERGTEAFF.

DNA for the CDR3: TGTGCCAGCAGTGAAGCGGGGACAGGGGCTTCCTATGGCTACACCTTC. This encodes CASSEAGTGASYGYTF. The rearrangement links TRBV6-1 to TRBJ1-2, with 10 bases matching TRBD1. Per the germline V gene, CDR1 is MNHNS and CDR2 is SASEGT. The ends lost 0 bases at V and 4 bases at J; junction bases unmatched: 5. This CDR3 contains 16 residues.

V and J are TRBV6-1 and TRBJ1-6, with TRBD1 matching 9 bases. With V trimmed by 4 bases and J by 9 bases, 10 bases remained unmatched. This CDR3 is built from 16 residues. The germline CDR1 and CDR2 sequences are MNHNS and SASEGT. The CDR3 sequence: CASSAGPTGGGSPLHF. The CDR3 DNA reads as TGTGCCAGCAGTGCGGGTCCGACAGGGGGGGGTTCACCCCTCCACTTT.

This clone was counted once. V is TRBV29-1 and J is TRBJ2-2, with 8 positions matching TRBD1. The length of the CDR3 is 14 residues. Per the germline V gene, CDR1 is SQVTM and CDR2 is ANQGSEA. With V trimmed by 7 bases and J by 1 base, 5 bases remained unmatched. The CDR3 loop is CSATGTGNTGELFF. CDR3 coding DNA: TGCAGCGCGACCGGGACAGGGAACACCGGGGAGCTGTTTTTT.

The chain has TRBV7-8 and TRBJ1-3; D is undetermined. V dropped 5 bases and J dropped 0 bases, with 8 bases sitting between them. The CDR3 runs to 14 residues. Germline V gene data show CDR1 as SGHVS and CDR2 as FQNEAQ. The CDR3 spells CASSPQYSGNTIYF. Here the CDR3 DNA reads TGTGCCAGCAGCCCCCAGTACTCTGGAAACACCATATATTTT.

This chain joins TRBV30 and TRBJ1-5; maybe TRBD1 (5 bases). V gave up 4 bases and J gave up 5 bases, with 15 bases separating them. Germline V lookup: CDR1 GTSNPN, CDR2 SVGIG (reference sequence). This CDR3 has 14 residues. CDR3 residues: CAWTATSGDQPQHF. CDR3 bases: TGTGCCTGGACGGCCACATCGGGGGATCAGCCCCAGCATTTT.

The chain employs TRBV13 and TRBJ2-1; 11 positions agree with TRBD2. Germline assignment: CDR1 PRHDT and CDR2 FYEKMQ (reference sequence). The CDR3 consists of 15 residues. V dropped 6 bases and J dropped 5; count of bases not matched to a gene: 6. CDR3 sequence (DNA): TGTGCCAGCAGATCGTTAGCGGGGGGGCACAATGAGCAGTTCTTC. Translation gives CASRSLAGGHNEQFF.